This T cell receptor (beta chain) appears in the sequencing data of a study of blood T cell repertoires in COVID-19. This CDR3 has 12 residues. V lost 5 bases, J lost 13 bases, and 17 bases lay in between. Germline assignment: CDR1 SNHLY and CDR2 FYNNEI. TCRdb's copy holds only in-frame clones and misses some; the assay was immunoSEQ multiplex PCR. This table holds 300,000 or so clones, 86% found once. The sample taken for sequencing was PBMCs or T cells enriched from blood (not recorded which). The receptor comes from a woman aged 40 to 50 with acute COVID-19. The chain is built from TRBV2 and TRBJ2-5, with a possible D match to TRBD2 (5 bases). CDR3 DNA: TGTGCCAGCAGTAGCTCAGCGGCCCCAAGGTACTTC. This codes for CASSSSAAPRYF. Full variable domain (missing parts from reference TRBV2 and TRBJ2-5): EPEVTQTPSHQVTQMGQEVILRCVPISNHLYFYWYRQILGQKVEFLVSFYNNEISEKSEIFDDQFSVERPDGSNFTLKIRSTKLEDSAMYFCASSSSAAPRYFGPGTRLLVL.